Described below is a single TCR beta chain sequence and its context. These data come from a study of shared clonotypes between healthy human individuals. Trimming cost V 1 base and J 0 bases, with 6 bases left between them. The CDR3 extends over 13 amino acids. In germline, CDR1 is GTSNPN, CDR2 SVGIG (reference sequence). The investigators split CD4+ cells into a CD45RA+ naive subset and a CD45RA-negative memory subset. Using about 220 ng DNA, approximately 30,000 T cell genomes, the sorted-subset replicate PCRs were run. TCRdb's table, derived via immunoSEQ multiplex PCR, lists solely in-frame clones and lacks some. The data show about 1 million clones, about 75% seen once.

This receptor was identified in a young man in good health. This chain links TRBV30 with TRBJ1-2; D uncertain. Sequencing used memory CD4+ T cells sorted from blood. As for subset: CD45RA-negative fraction. In nucleotides, the CDR3 is TGTGCCTGGAGTGAGATAGCTAACTATGGCTACACCTTC. Its protein product is CAWSEIANYGYTF.